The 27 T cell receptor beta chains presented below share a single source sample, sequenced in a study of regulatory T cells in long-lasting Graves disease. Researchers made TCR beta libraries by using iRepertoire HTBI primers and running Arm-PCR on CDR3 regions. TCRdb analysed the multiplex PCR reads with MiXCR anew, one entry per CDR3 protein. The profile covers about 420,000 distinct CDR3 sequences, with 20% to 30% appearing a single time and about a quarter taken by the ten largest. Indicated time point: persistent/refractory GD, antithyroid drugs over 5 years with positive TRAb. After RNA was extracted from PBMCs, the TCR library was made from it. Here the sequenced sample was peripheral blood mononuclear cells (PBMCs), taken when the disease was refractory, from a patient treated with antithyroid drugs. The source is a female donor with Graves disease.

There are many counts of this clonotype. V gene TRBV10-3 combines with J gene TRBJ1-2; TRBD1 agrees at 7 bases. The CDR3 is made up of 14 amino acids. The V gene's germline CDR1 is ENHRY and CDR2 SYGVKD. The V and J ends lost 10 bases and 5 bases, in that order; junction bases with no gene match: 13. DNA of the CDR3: TGTGCCACCTGGTCGGGACAGTCCCTATATGGCTACACCTTC. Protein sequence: CATWSGQSLYGYTF.

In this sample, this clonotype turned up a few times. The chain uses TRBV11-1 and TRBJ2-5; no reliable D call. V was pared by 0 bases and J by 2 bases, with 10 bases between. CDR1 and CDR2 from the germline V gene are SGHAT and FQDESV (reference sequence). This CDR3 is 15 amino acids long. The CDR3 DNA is TGTGCCAGCAGCTTAGCGCGGACCAAACAAGAGACCCAGTACTTC. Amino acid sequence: CASSLARTKQETQYF.

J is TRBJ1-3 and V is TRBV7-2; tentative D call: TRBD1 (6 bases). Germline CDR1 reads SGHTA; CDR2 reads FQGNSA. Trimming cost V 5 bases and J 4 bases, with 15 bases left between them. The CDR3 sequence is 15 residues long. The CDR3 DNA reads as TGTGCCAGCAGCCGCAGGGGAGGGGGAGGAAACACCATATATTTT. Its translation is CASSRRGGGGNTIYF.

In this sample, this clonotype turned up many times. The CDR3 region is CSARDRLAGGQETQYF. The CDR3 DNA is TGCAGTGCTAGAGACAGACTAGCGGGAGGGCAAGAGACCCAGTACTTC. The chain combines TRBV20-1 with TRBJ2-5; 14 bases fit TRBD2. V was pared by 0 bases and J by 2 bases, with 2 bases of the junction left unmatched. This CDR3 is 16 amino acids long. Germline V gene lookup returns CDR1 DFQATT and CDR2 SNEGSKA (reference sequence).

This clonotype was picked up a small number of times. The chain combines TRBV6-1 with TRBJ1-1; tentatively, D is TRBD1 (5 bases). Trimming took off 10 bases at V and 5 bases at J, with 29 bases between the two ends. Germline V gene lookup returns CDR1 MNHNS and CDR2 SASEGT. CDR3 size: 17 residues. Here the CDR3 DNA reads TGTGCCACGACGGAGGGGCCAGGGTCGGTGCGGGGGACTGAAGCTTTCTTT. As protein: CATTEGPGSVRGTEAFF.

CDR3 sequence (DNA): TGTGCCAGCAGTCTCGGACAGGCGCTCTATGGCTACACCTTC. Its translation: CASSLGQALYGYTF. The chain links TRBV6-2 or TRBV6-3 to TRBJ1-2, with 7 bases aligning to TRBD1. Germline V gives CDR1 MNHEY, CDR2 SVGEGT. This CDR3 region has 14 residues. V trimming: 5 bases; J trimming: 4 bases; junction bases outside the gene matches: 7.

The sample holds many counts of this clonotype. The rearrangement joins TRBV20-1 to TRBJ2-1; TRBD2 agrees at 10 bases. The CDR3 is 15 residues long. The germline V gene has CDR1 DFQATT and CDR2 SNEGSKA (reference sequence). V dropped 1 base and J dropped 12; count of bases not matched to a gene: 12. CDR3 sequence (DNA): TGCAGTGCTAGAGGTAGCGGGAGGTCCTTAATGTTGCAGTTCTTC. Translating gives CSARGSGRSLMLQFF.

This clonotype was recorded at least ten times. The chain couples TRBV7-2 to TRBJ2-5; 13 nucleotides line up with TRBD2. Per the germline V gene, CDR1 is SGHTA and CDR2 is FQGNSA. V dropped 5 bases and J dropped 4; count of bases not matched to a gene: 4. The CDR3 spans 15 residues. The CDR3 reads CASSSRTSGRETQYF. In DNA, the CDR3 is TGTGCCAGCAGCAGCAGGACTAGCGGGAGAGAGACCCAGTACTTC. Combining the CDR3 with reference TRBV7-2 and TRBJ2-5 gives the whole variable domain GAGVSQSPSNKVTEKGKDVELRCDPISGHTALYWYRQSLGQGLEFLIYFQGNSAPDKSGLPSDRFSAERTGGSVSTLTIQRTQQEDSAVYLCASSSRTSGRETQYFGPGTRLLVL.

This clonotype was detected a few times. The chain's CDR3 is CSVEDRKGPNTEAFF. The CDR3 nucleotides read TGCAGCGTTGAAGATCGGAAGGGGCCGAACACTGAAGCTTTCTTT. The chain has TRBV29-1 and TRBJ1-1; tentative D call: TRBD1 (5 bases). Germline CDR1 is SQVTM and CDR2 is ANQGSEA. Trimming left V 0 bases short and J 1 base short, with 12 bases between. This CDR3 is built from 15 residues.

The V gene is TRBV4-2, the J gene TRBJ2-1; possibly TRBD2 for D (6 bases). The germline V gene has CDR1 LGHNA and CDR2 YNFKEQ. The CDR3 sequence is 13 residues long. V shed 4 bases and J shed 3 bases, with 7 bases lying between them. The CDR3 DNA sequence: TGTGCCAGCAGCCCGCGGGGCTACAATGAGCAGTTCTTC. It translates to CASSPRGYNEQFF.

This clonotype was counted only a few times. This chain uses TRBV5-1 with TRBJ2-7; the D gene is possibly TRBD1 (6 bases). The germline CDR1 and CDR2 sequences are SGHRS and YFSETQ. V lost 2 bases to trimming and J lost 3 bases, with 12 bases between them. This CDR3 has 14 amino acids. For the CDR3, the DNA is TGCGCCAGCAGCTTACAAACAGGGAACTACGAGCAGTACTTC. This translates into CASSLQTGNYEQYF.

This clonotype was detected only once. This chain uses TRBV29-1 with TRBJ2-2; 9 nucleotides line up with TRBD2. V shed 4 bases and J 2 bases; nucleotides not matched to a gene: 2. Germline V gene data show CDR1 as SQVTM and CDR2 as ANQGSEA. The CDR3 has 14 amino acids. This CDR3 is CSVVGTSNTGELFF. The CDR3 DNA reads TGCAGCGTTGTAGGGACTAGCAACACCGGGGAGCTGTTTTTT.

The CDR3 DNA is TGTGCCAGCAGCCACGGACTAGCTTCTAGCTCCTACGAGCAGTACTTC. As protein: CASSHGLASSSYEQYF. The rearrangement links TRBV13 to TRBJ2-7; TRBD2 matches 8 bases. The CDR3 runs 16 residues. CDR1 PRHDT and CDR2 FYEKMQ come from the germline V gene (reference sequence). The V gene end was trimmed by 5 bases and the J gene end by 0 bases; junction bases not matched to a gene: 9.

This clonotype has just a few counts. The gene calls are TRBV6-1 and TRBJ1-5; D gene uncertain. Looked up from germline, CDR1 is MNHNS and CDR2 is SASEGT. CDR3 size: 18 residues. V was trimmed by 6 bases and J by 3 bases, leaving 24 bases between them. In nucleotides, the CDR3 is TGTGCCAGCAGACTATGGGAGGGCCCCTCGGCGGTCAATCAGCCCCAGCATTTT. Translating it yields CASRLWEGPSAVNQPQHF.

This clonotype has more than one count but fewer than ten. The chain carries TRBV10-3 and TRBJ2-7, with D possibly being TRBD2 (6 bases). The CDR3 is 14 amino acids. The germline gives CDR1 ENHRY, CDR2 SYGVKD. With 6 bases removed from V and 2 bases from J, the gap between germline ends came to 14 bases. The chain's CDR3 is CAIREGQRTYEQYF. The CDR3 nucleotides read TGTGCCATCAGGGAGGGCCAGCGCACCTACGAGCAGTACTTC.

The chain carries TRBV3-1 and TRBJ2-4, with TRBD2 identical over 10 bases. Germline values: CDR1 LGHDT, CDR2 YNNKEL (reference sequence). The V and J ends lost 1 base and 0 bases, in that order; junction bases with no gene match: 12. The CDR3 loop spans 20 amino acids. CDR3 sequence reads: CASSQVGWTSGTLAKNIQYF. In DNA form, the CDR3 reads TGTGCCAGCAGCCAAGTGGGTTGGACTAGCGGAACCCTAGCCAAAAACATTCAGTACTTC.

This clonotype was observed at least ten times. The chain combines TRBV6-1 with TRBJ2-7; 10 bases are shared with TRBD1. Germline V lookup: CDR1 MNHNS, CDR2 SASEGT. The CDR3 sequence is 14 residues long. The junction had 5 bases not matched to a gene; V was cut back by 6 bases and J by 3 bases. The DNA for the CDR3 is TGTGCCAGCAGGGGGACAGGGGAAGGCTACGAGCAGTACTTC. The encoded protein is CASRGTGEGYEQYF.

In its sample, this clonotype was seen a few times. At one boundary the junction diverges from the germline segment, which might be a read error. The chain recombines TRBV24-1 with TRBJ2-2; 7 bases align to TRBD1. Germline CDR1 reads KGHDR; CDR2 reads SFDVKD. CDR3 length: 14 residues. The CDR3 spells CATRADRNTGELVF. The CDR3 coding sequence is TGTGCCACCAGGGCGGACAGGAACACCGGGGAGCTGGTTTTT.

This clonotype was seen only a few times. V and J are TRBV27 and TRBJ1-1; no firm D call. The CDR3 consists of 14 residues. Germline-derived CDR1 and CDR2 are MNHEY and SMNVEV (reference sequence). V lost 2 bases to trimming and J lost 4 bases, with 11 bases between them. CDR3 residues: CASSLTQLSTEAFF. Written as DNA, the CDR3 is TGTGCCAGCAGTTTAACGCAACTCAGCACTGAAGCTTTCTTT.

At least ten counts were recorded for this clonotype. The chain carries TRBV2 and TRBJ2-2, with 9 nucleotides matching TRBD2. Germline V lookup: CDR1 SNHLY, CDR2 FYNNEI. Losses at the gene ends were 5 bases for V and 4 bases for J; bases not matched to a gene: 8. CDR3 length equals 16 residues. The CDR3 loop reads CASSQISGSSTGELFF. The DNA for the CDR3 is TGTGCCAGCAGTCAGATTAGCGGGAGTTCCACCGGGGAGCTGTTTTTT.

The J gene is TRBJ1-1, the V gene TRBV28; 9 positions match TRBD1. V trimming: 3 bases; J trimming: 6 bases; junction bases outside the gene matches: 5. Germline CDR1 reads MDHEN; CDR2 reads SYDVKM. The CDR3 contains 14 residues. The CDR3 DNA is TGTGCCAGCAGTTTGGGGACAGGGTACGCTGAAGCTTTCTTT. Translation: CASSLGTGYAEAFF.

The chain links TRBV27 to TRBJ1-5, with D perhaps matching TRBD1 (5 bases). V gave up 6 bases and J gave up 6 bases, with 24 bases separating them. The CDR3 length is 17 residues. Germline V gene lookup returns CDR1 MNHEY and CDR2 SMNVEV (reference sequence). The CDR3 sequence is CASRQSVGTAHFQPQHF. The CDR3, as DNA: TGTGCCAGCAGGCAATCCGTGGGGACCGCTCATTTTCAGCCCCAGCATTTT.

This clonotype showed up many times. CDR3 sequence (DNA): TGTGCCAGCAGCTTAACCTCCAGCCGGTCGAGAAATCAAGAGACCCAGTACTTC. It codes for CASSLTSSRSRNQETQYF. J is TRBJ2-5 and V is TRBV7-3; D is uncertain. V lost 0 bases and J 2 bases, leaving 19 bases between the germline ends. The germline V gene encodes CDR1 SGHTA and CDR2 FQGTGA. This CDR3 region has 18 residues.

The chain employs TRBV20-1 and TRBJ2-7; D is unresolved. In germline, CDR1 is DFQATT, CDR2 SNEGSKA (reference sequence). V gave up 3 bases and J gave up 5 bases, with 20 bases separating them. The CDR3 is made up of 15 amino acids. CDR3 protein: CSARSYVDPRNEQYF. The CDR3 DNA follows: TGCAGTGCTAGGTCTTACGTGGACCCTAGGAACGAGCAGTACTTC.

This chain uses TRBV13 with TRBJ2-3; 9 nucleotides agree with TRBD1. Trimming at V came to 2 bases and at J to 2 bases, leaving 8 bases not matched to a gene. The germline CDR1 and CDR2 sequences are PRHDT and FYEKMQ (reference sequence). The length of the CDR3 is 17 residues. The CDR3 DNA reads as TGTGCCAGCAGCTTACTGGGTTGGGACAGGGTCACAGATACGCAGTATTTT. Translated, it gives CASSLLGWDRVTDTQYF.

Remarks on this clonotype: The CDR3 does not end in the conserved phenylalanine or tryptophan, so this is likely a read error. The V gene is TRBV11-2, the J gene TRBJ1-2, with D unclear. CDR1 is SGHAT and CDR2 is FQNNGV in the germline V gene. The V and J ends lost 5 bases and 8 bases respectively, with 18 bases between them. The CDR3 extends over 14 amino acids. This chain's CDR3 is CASSPGRLFGGYTL. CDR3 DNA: TGTGCCAGCAGCCCGGGTAGGTTGTTCGGCGGCTACACCCTC.

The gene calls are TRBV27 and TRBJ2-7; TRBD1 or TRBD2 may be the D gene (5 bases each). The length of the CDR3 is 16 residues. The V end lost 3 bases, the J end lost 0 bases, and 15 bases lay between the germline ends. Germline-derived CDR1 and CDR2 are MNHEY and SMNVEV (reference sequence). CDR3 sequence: CASSFNRDRSSYEQYF. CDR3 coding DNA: TGTGCCAGCAGTTTCAACCGGGACCGGAGCTCCTACGAGCAGTACTTC.